The present TCR beta chain was sequenced within a study of blood T cell repertoires in COVID-19 (dated by TCRdb to 2018 to 2020). About the full investigation: Samples from collaborators originated in the United States, Italy and Spain and spanned both the acute and convalescent phases of COVID-19. The repertoires were released in a freely available public database meant as a resource for research on the immune response to SARS-CoV-2. The prospective study material was composed of cDNA or gDNA derived from T cells, B-cell-depleted T cells, or PBMCs. The dataset comprised deeply sampled blood TCRbeta repertoires from subjects exposed to, actively infected with, or recovered from COVID-19. Nearly every sample came with metadata listing a de-identified subject ID, COVID-19 status, age in years and sex. Where HLA class I and class II types were available, the types were taken from metadata supplied by the sample provider, not from assay-based typing. The samples were drawn from two sources: the first 160 participants of the ongoing ImmuneRACE study, and 1,000 to 1,500 subjects contributed by 6 global collaborators.

Paper-wide results and their limitations: Clinical and demographic metadata were provided uncurated, with the amount varying by source and participant.

In Seattle, one collaborating source enrolled patients while the infection was active and tracked those patients longitudinally over the course of disease. Whole blood was collected in K2EDTA tubes by collaborating institutions according to the institutions' own protocols. Collaborator samples were shipped for TCRbeta analysis as frozen whole blood, isolated PBMCs, or DNA extracted from either sample type. This clone was counted between two and nine times. The antigen it binds to is not known. Base qualities are not provided; no much larger clone lies one nucleotide away. TCRbeta CDR3 regions were amplified from genomic DNA by means of the immunoSEQ Assay, a bias-controlled multiplex PCR. Regarding the original processing steps: The number of nucleated cells in each sample was estimated by amplification of reference gene primers within the assay. To quantify the absolute abundance of each unique TCRbeta CDR3 rearrangement, sequence reads were collapsed and filtered. Productive Simpson clonality was computed per sample as the square root of Simpson's diversity index over productive rearrangements. Not all clones reach the TCRdb copy of this immuneACCESS table, which keeps in-frame sequences only. Checked studies attribute under half of the gap to unresolved V genes and leave the rest unexplained. For V, J and clone size, that table is used; D and trimming come from the DNA. This sample has 300,000 to 350,000 clones in its table, and about nine tenths of those were observed once. The top ten clones comprise around 1.6% of the sample.

This clonotype originated in a woman aged 30 to 39 with COVID-19, enrolled during active disease. The sequencing sample was made of peripheral blood.

The CDR3 has the sequence CASSRGTREEKLFF. The bases read TGTGCCAGCTCACGCGGGACGAGGGAAGAAAAACTGTTTTTT. Recombination connected TRBV18 to TRBJ1-4, with a weak D call of TRBD1 (5 bases match). The CDR3 measures 14 amino acids from cysteine to phenylalanine. Kept here is only the CDR3 DNA, which spans 42 bases and is read in frame from base 1. Deletion took 4 bases off V and 8 bases off J, with a span of 14 bases between the germline ends. The germline V gene gives CDR1 as KGHSH and CDR2 as LQKENI.